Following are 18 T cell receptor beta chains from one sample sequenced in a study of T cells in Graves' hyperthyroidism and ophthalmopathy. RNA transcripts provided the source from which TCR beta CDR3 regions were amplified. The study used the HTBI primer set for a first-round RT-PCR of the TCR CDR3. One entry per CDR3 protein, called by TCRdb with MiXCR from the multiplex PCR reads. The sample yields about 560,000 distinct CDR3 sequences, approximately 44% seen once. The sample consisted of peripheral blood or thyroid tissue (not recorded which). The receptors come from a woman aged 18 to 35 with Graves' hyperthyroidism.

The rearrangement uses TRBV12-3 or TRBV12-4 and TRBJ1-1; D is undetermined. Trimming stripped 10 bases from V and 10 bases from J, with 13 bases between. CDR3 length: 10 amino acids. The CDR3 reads CATNPSAAFF. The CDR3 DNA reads TGTGCCACCAACCCCTCCGCAGCTTTCTTT.

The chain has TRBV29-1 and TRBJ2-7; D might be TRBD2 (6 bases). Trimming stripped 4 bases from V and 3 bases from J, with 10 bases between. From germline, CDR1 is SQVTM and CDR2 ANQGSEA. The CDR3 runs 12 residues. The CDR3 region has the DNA TGCAGCGTTGCGGGAGAGGACTACGAGCAGTACTTC. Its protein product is CSVAGEDYEQYF.

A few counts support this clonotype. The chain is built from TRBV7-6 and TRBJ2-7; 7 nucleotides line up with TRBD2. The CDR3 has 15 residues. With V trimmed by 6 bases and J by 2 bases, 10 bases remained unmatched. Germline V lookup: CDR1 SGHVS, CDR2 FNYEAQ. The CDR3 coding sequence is TGTGCCAGCAGTGCTGAGCGGGACGGAACCTACGAGCAGTACTTC. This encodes CASSAERDGTYEQYF.

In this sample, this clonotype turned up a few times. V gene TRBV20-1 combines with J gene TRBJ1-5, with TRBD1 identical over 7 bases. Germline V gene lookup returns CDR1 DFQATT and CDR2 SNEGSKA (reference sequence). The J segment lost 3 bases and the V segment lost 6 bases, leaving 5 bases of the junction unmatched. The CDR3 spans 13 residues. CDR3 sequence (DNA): TGCAGTGCCACCGGGACAGCCAATCAGCCCCAGCATTTT. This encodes CSATGTANQPQHF.

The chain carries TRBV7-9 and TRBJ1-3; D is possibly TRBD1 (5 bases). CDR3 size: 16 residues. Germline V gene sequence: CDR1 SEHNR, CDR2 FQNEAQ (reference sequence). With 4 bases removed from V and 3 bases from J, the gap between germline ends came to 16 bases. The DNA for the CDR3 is TGTGCCAGCAGCTCTATTGGGGGGAGATTTGGAAACACCATATATTTT. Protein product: CASSSIGGRFGNTIYF.

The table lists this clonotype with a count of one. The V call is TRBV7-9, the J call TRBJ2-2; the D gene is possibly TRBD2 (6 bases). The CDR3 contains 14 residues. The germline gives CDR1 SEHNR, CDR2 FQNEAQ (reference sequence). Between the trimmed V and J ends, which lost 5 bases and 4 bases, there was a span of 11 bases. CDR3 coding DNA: TGTGCCAGCAGCCAGGCCGGGAGCACCGGGGAGCTGTTTTTT. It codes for CASSQAGSTGELFF. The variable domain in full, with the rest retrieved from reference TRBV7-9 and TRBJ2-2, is DTGVSQNPRHKITKRGQNVTFRCDPISEHNRLYWYRQTLGQGPEFLTYFQNEAQLEKSRLLSDRFSAERPKGSFSTLEIQRTEQGDSAMYLCASSQAGSTGELFFGEGSRLTVL.

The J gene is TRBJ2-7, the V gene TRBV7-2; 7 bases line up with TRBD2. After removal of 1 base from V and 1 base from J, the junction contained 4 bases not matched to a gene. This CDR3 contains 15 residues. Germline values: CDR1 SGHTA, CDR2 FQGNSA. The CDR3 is CASSLDGTMSYEQYF. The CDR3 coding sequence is TGTGCCAGCAGCTTAGATGGGACTATGTCCTACGAGCAGTACTTC.

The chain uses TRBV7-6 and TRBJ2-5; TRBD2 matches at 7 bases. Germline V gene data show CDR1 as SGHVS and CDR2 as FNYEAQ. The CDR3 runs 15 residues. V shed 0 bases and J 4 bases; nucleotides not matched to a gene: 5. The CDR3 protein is CASSLAVLAVETQYF. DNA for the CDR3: TGTGCCAGCAGCTTAGCGGTCCTAGCGGTAGAGACCCAGTACTTC.

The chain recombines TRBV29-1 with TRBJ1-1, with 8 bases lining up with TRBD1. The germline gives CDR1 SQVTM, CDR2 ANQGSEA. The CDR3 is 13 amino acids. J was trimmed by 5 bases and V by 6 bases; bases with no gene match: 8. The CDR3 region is CSVARDRWTEAFF. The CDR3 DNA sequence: TGCAGCGTGGCCCGGGACAGGTGGACTGAAGCTTTCTTT.

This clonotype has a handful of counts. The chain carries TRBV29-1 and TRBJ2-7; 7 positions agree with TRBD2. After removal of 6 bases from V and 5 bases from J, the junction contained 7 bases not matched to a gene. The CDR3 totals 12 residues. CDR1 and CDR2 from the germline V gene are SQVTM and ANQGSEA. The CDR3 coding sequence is TGCAGCGTATCGGCGGGGGTCCACGAGCAGTACTTC. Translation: CSVSAGVHEQYF.

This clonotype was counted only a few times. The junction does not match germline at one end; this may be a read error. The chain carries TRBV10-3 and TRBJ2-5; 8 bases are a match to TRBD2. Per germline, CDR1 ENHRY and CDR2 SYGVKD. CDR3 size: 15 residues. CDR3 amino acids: CASSTLSSGSETQYF. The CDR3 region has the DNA TGTGCCAGCAGTACCTTATCAAGCGGGAGTGAGACCCAGTACTTC.

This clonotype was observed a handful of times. For the CDR3, the DNA is TGTGCCAGCAGTTGGGACAGAGTCTATGGCTACACCTTC. This codes for CASSWDRVYGYTF. This chain joins TRBV12-3 or TRBV12-4 and TRBJ1-2; 7 bases are shared with TRBD1. V lost 4 bases and J lost 4; bases outside the gene matches: 3. This CDR3 region has 13 residues.

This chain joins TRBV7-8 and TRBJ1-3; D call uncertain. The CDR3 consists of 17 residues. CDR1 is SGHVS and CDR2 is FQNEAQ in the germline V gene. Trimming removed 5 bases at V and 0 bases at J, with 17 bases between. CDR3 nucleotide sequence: TGTGCCAGCAGCCTACTTCCTACACCTCACTCTGGAAACACCATATATTTT. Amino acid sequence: CASSLLPTPHSGNTIYF.

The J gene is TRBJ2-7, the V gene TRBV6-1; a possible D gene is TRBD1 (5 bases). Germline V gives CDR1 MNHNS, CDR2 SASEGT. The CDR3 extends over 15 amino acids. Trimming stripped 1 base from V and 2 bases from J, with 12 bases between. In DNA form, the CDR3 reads TGTGCCAGCAGTGAAGTACAGGCGTTCCCCTACGAGCAGTACTTC. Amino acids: CASSEVQAFPYEQYF.

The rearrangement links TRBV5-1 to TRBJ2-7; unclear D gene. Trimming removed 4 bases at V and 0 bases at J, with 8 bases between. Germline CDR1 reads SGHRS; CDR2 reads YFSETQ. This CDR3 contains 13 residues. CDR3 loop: CASSPASSYEQYF. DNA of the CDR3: TGCGCCAGCAGCCCAGCTAGCTCCTACGAGCAGTACTTC.

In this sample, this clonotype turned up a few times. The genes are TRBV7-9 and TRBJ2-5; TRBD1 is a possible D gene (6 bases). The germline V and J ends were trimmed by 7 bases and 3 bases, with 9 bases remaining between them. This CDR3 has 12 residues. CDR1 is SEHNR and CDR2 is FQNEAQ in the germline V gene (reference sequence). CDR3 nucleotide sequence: TGTGCCAGCATGAGGACAGAAGAGACCCAGTACTTC. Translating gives CASMRTEETQYF.

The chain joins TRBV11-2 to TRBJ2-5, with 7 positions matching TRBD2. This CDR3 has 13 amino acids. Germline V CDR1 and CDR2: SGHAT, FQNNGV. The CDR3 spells CARPSSGQETQYF. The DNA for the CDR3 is TGTGCTAGACCCTCTAGCGGCCAAGAGACCCAGTACTTC. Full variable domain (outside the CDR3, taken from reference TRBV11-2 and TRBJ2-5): EAGVAQSPRYKIIEKRQSVAFWCNPISGHATLYWYQQILGQGPKLLIQFQNNGVVDDSQLPKDRFSAERLKGVDSTLKIQPAKLEDSAVYLCARPSSGQETQYFGPGTRLLVL.

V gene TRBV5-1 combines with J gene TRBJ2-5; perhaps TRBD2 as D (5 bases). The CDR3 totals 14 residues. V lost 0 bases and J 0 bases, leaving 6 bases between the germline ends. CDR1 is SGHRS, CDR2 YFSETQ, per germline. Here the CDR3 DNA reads TGCGCCAGCAGCTTGGGAGCGGACCAAGAGACCCAGTACTTC. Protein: CASSLGADQETQYF.